The clone carrying this TCR beta chain was seen many times. Its matching antigen is unknown. The CDR3 runs to 15 residues. Germline V gene sequence: CDR1 SGHTA, CDR2 FQGNSA. V shed 4 bases, J shed 3 bases, and the junction held 4 bases outside the gene matches. The sample originates from a study of T cell repertoires in cytomegalovirus infection. About the study: In the study, CMV epitopes included recently identified HLA-C-restricted and well-studied HLA-B-restricted ones. Matching HLA type and CMV infection were both indicated by public TCR beta signatures.

Study-level findings and limits: The ex vivo response was dominated by HLA-C-restricted CMV-specific TCR beta clonotypes.

TCRdb re-called the reads with MiXCR, one entry per CDR3 protein. The table includes about 830,000 distinct CDR3 sequences, around a third detected once. The TCR sequence derives from a human donor in good health (CMV status not recorded). Some clones in this sample may be carry-over from other donors' samples. The V gene is TRBV7-2, the J gene TRBJ1-2, with 11 bases identical to TRBD1. Source: cultured CD8+ T cells from PBMCs, taken from culture after CMV antigen stimulation. CDR3 loop: CASSSPGQGDYGYTF. The CDR3 DNA sequence: TGTGCCAGCAGCTCACCGGGACAGGGGGACTATGGCTACACCTTC.